The 20 T cell receptor beta chains below all came from one sample that was sequenced in a study of blood T cells in healthy people across ages. Next came a second PCR, run for about 7 to 12 cycles, which used a sample-barcoded 5' primer along with a J-beta primer mix. TCRdb re-called the 5' RACE reads with MiXCR, one entry per CDR3 protein. The sample includes some 890,000 distinct CDR3 sequences, approximately 32% of them seen just once. The sample was also linked to a second study, of T cells of mothers and their children.

The sequencing sample was made of blood. These receptors all come from a woman between 40 and 55 years old in good health.

J is TRBJ1-2 and V is TRBV12-3 or TRBV12-4; D is possibly TRBD1 (5 bases). The germline V and J ends were trimmed by 7 bases and 7 bases, with 16 bases remaining between them. This CDR3 region has 13 residues. The CDR3 coding sequence is TGTGCCAGCACAAGAACCGGGGACGCTGGCTACACCTTC. This translates into CASTRTGDAGYTF.

The CDR3 loop reads CSAGGYLGHTF. The CDR3 DNA reads as TGCAGCGCAGGGGGTTATCTCGGCCACACCTTC. This sequence joins TRBV29-1 and TRBJ1-2, with TRBD1 matching 7 bases. The length of the CDR3 is 11 residues. V lost 7 bases, J lost 12 bases, and 11 bases stayed unmatched. Germline V gene lookup returns CDR1 SQVTM and CDR2 ANQGSEA.

V is TRBV6-1 and J is TRBJ2-4, with D uncertain. The CDR3 spans 15 residues. V gave up 0 bases and J gave up 5 bases, with 11 bases separating them. CDR1 is MNHNS and CDR2 is SASEGT in the germline V gene. This CDR3 reads CASSEAWQVENIQYF. As DNA, the CDR3 is TGTGCCAGCAGTGAAGCGTGGCAGGTAGAAAACATTCAGTACTTC.

This chain uses TRBV20-1 with TRBJ1-2; possible D gene TRBD1, 6 bases. The germline gives CDR1 DFQATT, CDR2 SNEGSKA (reference sequence). CDR3 length: 12 residues. The ends were cut back, 4 bases at V and 3 bases at J, with 9 bases in the middle. The CDR3 is CSAKDRDYGYTF. In nucleotides, the CDR3 is TGCAGTGCTAAGGACAGAGACTATGGCTACACCTTC.

This clonotype appeared many times. V gene TRBV7-8 combines with J gene TRBJ2-7, with D unresolved. This CDR3 spans 15 amino acids. Trimming removed 1 base from V and 2 bases from J, with 12 bases in between. Looked up from germline, CDR1 is SGHVS and CDR2 is FQNEAQ. The CDR3 nucleotides are TGTGCCAGCAGCTTAGACCTCAGGAAGACCTACGAGCAGTACTTC. Protein product: CASSLDLRKTYEQYF.

V and J are TRBV9 and TRBJ1-2; D not certain. Trimming removed 0 bases at V and 4 bases at J, with 10 bases between. The CDR3 is 14 residues long. Germline lookup yields CDR1 SGDLS and CDR2 YYNGEE. CDR3 coding DNA: TGTGCCAGCAGCGTAGGATCGGGGATCTATGGCTACACCTTC. Encoded protein: CASSVGSGIYGYTF. Full variable domain (rest looked up from reference TRBV9 and TRBJ1-2): DSGVTQTPKHLITATGQRVTLRCSPRSGDLSVYWYQQSLDQGLQFLIQYYNGEERAKGNILERFSAQQFPDLHSELNLSSLELGDSALYFCASSVGSGIYGYTFGSGTRLTVV.

This clonotype was detected many times. The chain employs TRBV5-1 and TRBJ2-3; 9 nucleotides agree with TRBD1. Germline CDR1 is SGHRS and CDR2 is YFSETQ. J lost 2 bases, V lost 3 bases, and 4 bases had no gene match. CDR3 length equals 15 residues. DNA for the CDR3: TGCGCCAGCAGCTGGGGACAGGGAGCCACAGATACGCAGTATTTT. Its protein product is CASSWGQGATDTQYF.

This clonotype was detected once. The chain has TRBV20-1 and TRBJ2-1, with no clear D. V was clipped by 4 bases and J by 1 base, with 11 bases between them. CDR3 length equals 14 residues. Germline V gene lookup returns CDR1 DFQATT and CDR2 SNEGSKA (reference sequence). The CDR3 region has the DNA TGCAGTGCTACAGACGGCAGTTCCTACAATGAGCAGTTCTTC. Protein: CSATDGSSYNEQFF.

This clonotype has just a few counts. This sequence joins TRBV27 and TRBJ2-1; the D call may be TRBD1 or TRBD2 (5 bases each). There are 14 residues in the CDR3. With 7 bases removed from V and 4 bases from J, the gap between germline ends came to 14 bases. The V gene's germline CDR1 is MNHEY and CDR2 SMNVEV (reference sequence). The CDR3, as DNA: TGTGCCAGCACCCTCGGGACGAGTTACAATGAGCAGTTCTTC. Its translation is CASTLGTSYNEQFF.

This clonotype was detected ten times or more. The chain couples TRBV7-2 to TRBJ2-5; D uncertain. Germline-derived CDR1 and CDR2 are SGHTA and FQGNSA. The length of the CDR3 is 15 residues. V lost 1 base to trimming and J lost 0 bases, with 9 bases between them. The CDR3 DNA sequence: TGTGCCAGCAGCTTAGGACCGATGTACCAAGAGACCCAGTACTTC. It encodes CASSLGPMYQETQYF.

The chain combines TRBV14 with TRBJ2-3; 10 bases are shared with TRBD2. Trimming cost V 0 bases and J 1 base; bases outside gene matches: 7. There are 18 residues in the CDR3. Germline V gives CDR1 SGHDN, CDR2 FVKESK. The CDR3 region is CASSQEWGSGGRTDTQYF. DNA of the CDR3: TGTGCCAGCAGCCAAGAATGGGGTAGCGGGGGGCGCACAGATACGCAGTATTTT.

This clonotype was found many times. V and J are TRBV5-6 and TRBJ1-5; D is undetermined. V lost 0 bases and J lost 3, with 10 bases in between. The CDR3 is 15 residues long. Germline assignment: CDR1 SGHDT and CDR2 YYEEEE. CDR3 nucleotides: TGTGCCAGCAGCTTGGCAGGCCGGATCAATCAGCCCCAGCATTTT. Translation gives CASSLAGRINQPQHF. Variable domain in full (rest from reference TRBV5-6 and TRBJ1-5): DAGVTQSPTHLIKTRGQQVTLRCSPKSGHDTVSWYQQALGQGPQFIFQYYEEEERQRGNFPDRFSGHQFPNYSSELNVNALLLGDSALYLCASSLAGRINQPQHFGDGTRLSIL.

The CDR3 loop is CASRPLGGGTEAFF. As DNA, the CDR3 is TGTGCCAGCAGGCCCCTGGGGGGTGGCACTGAAGCTTTCTTT. This sequence joins TRBV12-3 or TRBV12-4 and TRBJ1-1; D possibly corresponds to TRBD1 (5 bases). This CDR3 is 14 amino acids long. The germline V and J ends were trimmed by 6 bases and 4 bases, with 15 bases remaining between them.

Regarding this clonotype: Germline is not matched at one junction end, which may reflect a read error. V usage is TRBV7-6 and J usage is TRBJ2-7; 10 nucleotides align to TRBD1. This CDR3 region has 14 residues. In germline, CDR1 is SGHVS, CDR2 FNYEAQ. DNA for the CDR3: TGTGCTAGCAGCGGGACGGACAGGGGGTACGAGCAGTACTTC. Encoded protein: CASSGTDRGYEQYF.

This chain joins TRBV9 and TRBJ1-5; D is uncertain. CDR1 and CDR2 (germline): SGDLS, YYNGEE. This CDR3 comprises 15 residues. Deletions cut 2 bases from V and 0 bases from J, with 9 bases between. CDR3 sequence reads: CASSVGSISNQPQHF. CDR3 coding DNA: TGTGCCAGCAGCGTGGGGTCTATTAGCAATCAGCCCCAGCATTTT. The full variable domain, its missing parts supplied by reference TRBV9 and TRBJ1-5, is DSGVTQTPKHLITATGQRVTLRCSPRSGDLSVYWYQQSLDQGLQFLIQYYNGEERAKGNILERFSAQQFPDLHSELNLSSLELGDSALYFCASSVGSISNQPQHFGDGTRLSIL.

The chain employs TRBV7-8 and TRBJ2-3; D gene uncertain. Trimming stripped 3 bases from V and 2 bases from J, with 12 bases between. The CDR3 sequence is 15 residues long. Germline CDR1 is SGHVS and CDR2 is FQNEAQ. In nucleotides, the CDR3 is TGTGCCAGCAGCTTCGCCGCACGGGCCACAGATACGCAGTATTTT. It encodes CASSFAARATDTQYF.

This chain joins TRBV5-1 and TRBJ1-1; no reliable D call. V was trimmed by 0 bases and J by 5 bases, leaving 11 bases between them. In germline, CDR1 is SGHRS, CDR2 YFSETQ. CDR3 size: 14 residues. The chain's CDR3 is CASSLGISFTEAFF. The CDR3 coding sequence is TGCGCCAGCAGCTTGGGGATAAGTTTTACTGAAGCTTTCTTT.

This clonotype has just a few counts. One end of the junction is discordant with germline, which a read error may explain. The chain recombines TRBV27 with TRBJ1-1; 7 bases map to TRBD1. Looked up from germline, CDR1 is MNHEY and CDR2 is SMNVEV (reference sequence). The CDR3 sequence is 16 residues long. The CDR3 sequence: CASIRKPGGVKTEAFF. CDR3 nucleotides: TGTGCCAGCATCCGAAAACCAGGGGGGGTGAAAACTGAAGCTTTCTTT.

In this sample, this clonotype turned up many times. The V and J genes are TRBV7-2 and TRBJ1-2; TRBD1 agrees at 7 bases. V was pared by 2 bases and J by 7 bases, with 7 bases of the junction left unmatched. The CDR3 is made up of 14 amino acids. The germline CDR1 and CDR2 sequences are SGHTA and FQGNSA. In DNA form, the CDR3 reads TGTGCCAGCAGCTTAAGCCAGACAGGGACTGGCTACACCTTC. The encoded protein is CASSLSQTGTGYTF.

This clonotype was seen at least ten times. The CDR3 nucleotides read TGCAGCGTTGAAAGGGCAGGGCACGGCTACACCTTC. Translating gives CSVERAGHGYTF. The chain joins TRBV29-1 to TRBJ1-2, with D maybe TRBD1 (5 bases). The CDR3 consists of 12 residues. CDR1 and CDR2 from the germline V gene are SQVTM and ANQGSEA. The ends were cut back, 2 bases at V and 8 bases at J, with 12 bases in the middle. The variable domain in full, with the rest retrieved from reference TRBV29-1 and TRBJ1-2, is SAVISQKPSRDICQRGTSLTIQCQVDSQVTMMFWYRQQPGQSLTLIATANQGSEATYESGFVIDKFPISRPNLTFSTLTVSNMSPEDSSIYLCSVERAGHGYTFGSGTRLTVV.